The 29 T cell receptor beta chains given below trace back to one sample, sequenced in a study of T cells after yellow fever vaccination. TCRdb used MiXCR to reprocess the 5' RACE reads, holding one entry per CDR3 protein. The repertoire holds approximately 160,000 distinct CDR3 sequences, around 9.3% seen once, with roughly a third in the top ten. The sequencing here drew on CD8+ T cells sorted from PBMCs, taken 45 days after the yellow fever booster vaccination. Receptors were obtained from a young man who received the YFV17D yellow fever vaccine.

The chain has TRBV9 and TRBJ2-3; 9 bases are shared with TRBD1. V shed 2 bases and J 3 bases; nucleotides not matched to a gene: 7. The CDR3 sequence is 16 residues long. CDR1 is SGDLS, CDR2 YYNGEE, per germline. CDR3 sequence (DNA): TGTGCCAGCAGCGTCTCGGGACAGGGAATTACAGATACGCAGTATTTT. Translation: CASSVSGQGITDTQYF. The full variable domain, in which reference TRBV9 and TRBJ2-3 provide the parts outside the CDR3, is DSGVTQTPKHLITATGQRVTLRCSPRSGDLSVYWYQQSLDQGLQFLIQYYNGEERAKGNILERFSAQQFPDLHSELNLSSLELGDSALYFCASSVSGQGITDTQYFGPGTRLTVL.

The rearrangement uses TRBV6-2 or TRBV6-3 and TRBJ2-7; no clear D. Germline CDR1 and CDR2: MNHEY and SVGEGT. The CDR3 totals 12 residues. V lost 6 bases and J lost 0, with 6 bases in between. The CDR3 DNA reads as TGTGCCAGCAGGCCTCGCTCCTACGAGCAGTACTTC. Encoded protein: CASRPRSYEQYF.

The table lists this clonotype with a few counts. The chain couples TRBV4-3 to TRBJ1-6; D remains unclear. The CDR3 length is 15 residues. The germline V gene encodes CDR1 LGHNA and CDR2 YSLEER. Between the trimmed V and J ends, which lost 0 bases and 9 bases, there was a span of 12 bases. Written as DNA, the CDR3 is TGCGCCAGCAGCCAAGATATCTGGGATATTTCACCCCTCCACTTT. It codes for CASSQDIWDISPLHF.

Only a few counts were recorded for this clonotype. The chain is built from TRBV9 and TRBJ2-1, with TRBD2 identical over 11 bases. Germline V gene sequence: CDR1 SGDLS, CDR2 YYNGEE. CDR3 size: 15 residues. The trim removed 1 base at V and 9 bases at J, leaving 6 bases unmatched. The CDR3 sequence: CASSVTLAGGPEQFF. The CDR3, as DNA: TGTGCCAGCAGCGTAACTCTAGCGGGGGGACCTGAGCAGTTCTTC.

J is TRBJ2-3 and V is TRBV12-3 or TRBV12-4; 12 bases map to TRBD2. The CDR3 sequence is 15 residues long. The J segment lost 9 bases and the V segment lost 3 bases, leaving 7 bases of the junction unmatched. The chain's CDR3 is CASSFLAGGAETQYF. The CDR3 coding sequence is TGTGCCAGCAGTTTCCTAGCGGGGGGGGCCGAAACGCAGTATTTT.

This clonotype was counted only a few times. This rearrangement joins TRBV29-1 to TRBJ2-5; no clear D. This CDR3 has 13 amino acids. Germline V CDR1 and CDR2: SQVTM, ANQGSEA. The CDR3 region has the DNA TGCAGTACCCGTAGGGAATCCCAAGAGACCCAGTACTTC. Encoded protein: CSTRRESQETQYF. The entire variable domain, with the rest obtained from reference TRBV29-1 and TRBJ2-5, is as follows: SAVISQKPSRDICQRGTSLTIQCQVDSQVTMMFWYRQQPGQSLTLIATANQGSEATYESGFVIDKFPISRPNLTFSTLTVSNMSPEDSSIYLCSTRRESQETQYFGPGTRLLVL.

The chain joins TRBV5-1 to TRBJ2-7; 9 bases line up with TRBD1. V lost 4 bases, J lost 3 bases, and 8 bases stayed unmatched. Germline V gene lookup returns CDR1 SGHRS and CDR2 YFSETQ. The CDR3 is 15 residues long. CDR3 bases: TGCGCCAGCAGCACCCCCGGGACAGGGAGCTACGAGCAGTACTTC. Protein sequence: CASSTPGTGSYEQYF.

In its sample, this clonotype was seen a few times. The gene calls are TRBV7-9 and TRBJ2-2; no clear D gene. Trimming took 6 bases from V and 6 from J, leaving 11 bases between them. Germline V lookup: CDR1 SEHNR, CDR2 FQNEAQ (reference sequence). This CDR3 is built from 13 residues. The CDR3 coding sequence is TGTGCCAGCAGTACGCCGGTCTCCGGGGAGCTGTTTTTT. Amino acids: CASSTPVSGELFF.

The chain employs TRBV29-1 and TRBJ1-1, with D perhaps matching TRBD1 (6 bases). The CDR3 is 11 residues long. V shed 4 bases and J shed 10 bases, with 13 bases lying between them. The V gene's germline CDR1 is SQVTM and CDR2 ANQGSEA. In DNA form, the CDR3 reads TGCAGCGTTGTAGGGGGGGATGGAGCTTTCTTT. This translates into CSVVGGDGAFF.

The rearrangement links TRBV24-1 to TRBJ2-1; D is unresolved. The CDR3 is made up of 14 amino acids. From germline, CDR1 is KGHDR and CDR2 SFDVKD. V shed 0 bases and J shed 4 bases, with 6 bases lying between them. The CDR3 DNA sequence: TGTGCCACCAGTGATTTGTCCTCGTACAATGAGCAGTTCTTC. Its protein product is CATSDLSSYNEQFF.

The gene calls are TRBV18 and TRBJ2-7, with TRBD1 as a possible D gene (5 bases). The CDR3 runs to 13 residues. The germline gives CDR1 KGHSH, CDR2 LQKENI. Trimming took 6 bases from V and 3 from J, leaving 12 bases between them. CDR3 protein: CASSPEDSYEQYV. The CDR3, as DNA: TGTGCCAGCTCCCCCGAAGACAGCTACGAGCAGTACGTC.

This clonotype was seen only a few times. This chain links TRBV7-3 with TRBJ2-5; D is unresolved. V was clipped by 2 bases and J by 5 bases, with 9 bases between them. The CDR3 contains 13 residues. CDR1 and CDR2 (germline): SGHTA, FQGTGA. The CDR3 protein is CASSLGLDETQYF. CDR3 DNA sequence: TGTGCCAGCAGCTTAGGGTTGGACGAGACCCAGTACTTC.

This chain joins TRBV12-3 or TRBV12-4 and TRBJ2-4; D remains ambiguous. The V gene lost 5 bases and the J gene lost 7 bases, with 18 bases spanning the gap. The CDR3 extends over 15 amino acids. Here the CDR3 DNA reads TGTGCCAGCAGTCCTGAGACCGACTTTTGGAACATTCAGTACTTC. Residues: CASSPETDFWNIQYF.

The table lists this clonotype with a few counts. CDR3 bases: TGTGCCAGCAGCTTATCGTTACAGGGAAACCAGCCCCAGCATTTT. Residues: CASSLSLQGNQPQHF. This rearrangement joins TRBV7-2 to TRBJ1-5; a possible D gene is TRBD1 (6 bases). The CDR3 runs to 15 residues. Germline CDR1 SGHTA, CDR2 FQGNSA. With 2 bases removed from V and 7 bases from J, the gap between germline ends came to 15 bases.

This clonotype showed up many times. The chain is built from TRBV29-1 and TRBJ2-1, with TRBD2 matching over 12 bases. CDR1 is SQVTM, CDR2 ANQGSEA, per germline. Trimming took 3 bases from V and 2 from J; bases not matched to a gene: 8. This CDR3 is built from 17 residues. CDR3 coding DNA: TGCAGCGTTGACTCTAGCGGGGGGGCTCTACCCTACAATGAGCAGTTCTTC. Translated: CSVDSSGGALPYNEQFF.

This clonotype was counted between two and nine times. The V and J genes are TRBV18 and TRBJ2-3; TRBD2 might be the D (7 bases). CDR1 KGHSH and CDR2 LQKENI come from the germline V gene. The CDR3 length is 16 residues. Trimming took 2 bases from V and 5 from J, leaving 17 bases between them. The CDR3 DNA reads TGTGCCAGCTCACCAAATCGGGGGGCGAGTGGAGATACGCAGTATTTT. Translating it yields CASSPNRGASGDTQYF.

CDR3 nucleotide sequence: TGTGCCAGCAGCTTGGGTCCGGGGGACTACGAGCAGTACTTC. This encodes CASSLGPGDYEQYF. The J gene is TRBJ2-7, the V gene TRBV7-8; a weak D match, TRBD2 (6 bases). V lost 3 bases, J lost 3 bases, and 12 bases lay in between. In germline, CDR1 is SGHVS, CDR2 FQNEAQ. The CDR3 spans 14 residues. The variable domain in full, completed from reference TRBV7-8 and TRBJ2-7, reads GAGVSQSPRYKVAKRGQDVALRCDPISGHVSLFWYQQALGQGPEFLTYFQNEAQLDKSGLPSDRFFAERPEGSVSTLKIQRTQQEDSAVYLCASSLGPGDYEQYFGPGTRLTVT.

Many counts were recorded for this clonotype. The rearrangement uses TRBV7-2 and TRBJ2-7; D uncertain. Trimming took off 1 base at V and 0 bases at J, with 7 bases between the two ends. Germline-derived CDR1 and CDR2 are SGHTA and FQGNSA. The CDR3 contains 14 residues. The CDR3 sequence is CASSLEASSYEQYF. CDR3 nucleotide sequence: TGTGCCAGCAGCTTAGAGGCGAGCTCCTACGAGCAGTACTTC. Full variable domain (outside the CDR3, taken from reference TRBV7-2 and TRBJ2-7): GAGVSQSPSNKVTEKGKDVELRCDPISGHTALYWYRQSLGQGLEFLIYFQGNSAPDKSGLPSDRFSAERTGGSVSTLTIQRTQQEDSAVYLCASSLEASSYEQYFGPGTRLTVT.

This clonotype was detected only a few times. The rearrangement joins TRBV4-2 to TRBJ2-7, with a tentative D call TRBD1 (5 bases). The CDR3 has 16 amino acids. Germline CDR1 is LGHNA and CDR2 is YNFKEQ. The V and J ends lost 1 base and 5 bases respectively, with 18 bases between them. For the CDR3, the DNA is TGTGCCAGCAGCCAAGGGGTGGGGCTCCGACCCCACGAGCAGTACTTC. Encoded protein: CASSQGVGLRPHEQYF.

This clonotype was seen only a few times. V usage is TRBV4-2 and J usage is TRBJ2-4, with D unclear. The CDR3 has 18 residues. Germline V gives CDR1 LGHNA, CDR2 YNFKEQ. V was trimmed by 4 bases and J by 0 bases, leaving 19 bases between them. The CDR3 region has the DNA TGTGCCAGCAGCCCCCGCCTGTGGGTTTTCCTAGCCAAAAACATTCAGTACTTC. Encoded protein: CASSPRLWVFLAKNIQYF.

The V and J genes are TRBV20-1 and TRBJ2-5; possible D gene TRBD2, 6 bases. The germline V and J ends were trimmed by 2 bases and 5 bases, with 21 bases remaining between them. Per the germline V gene, CDR1 is DFQATT and CDR2 is SNEGSKA (reference sequence). The CDR3 contains 16 residues. CDR3 residues: CSARIWGRPAGETQYF. CDR3 DNA: TGCAGTGCTAGAATCTGGGGGAGGCCGGCGGGGGAGACCCAGTACTTC.

This clonotype was counted at least ten times. In DNA, the CDR3 is TGCAGTGCTGCACAGGTAGACACTGAAGCTTTCTTT. This encodes CSAAQVDTEAFF. The V gene is TRBV20-1, the J gene TRBJ1-1; D might be TRBD1 (5 bases). The CDR3 contains 12 residues. Germline CDR1 and CDR2: DFQATT and SNEGSKA (reference sequence). V lost 5 bases and J lost 3, with 10 bases in between.

This clonotype has a handful of counts. This chain links TRBV7-9 with TRBJ2-1; tentatively, D is TRBD1 or TRBD2 (5 bases each). The length of the CDR3 is 12 residues. Germline loops: CDR1 SEHNR, CDR2 FQNEAQ (reference sequence). The V end lost 10 bases, the J end lost 6 bases, and 13 bases lay between the germline ends. CDR3 loop: CATRELFNEQFF. The CDR3 nucleotides read TGTGCCACCAGGGAGCTCTTCAATGAGCAGTTCTTC.

V is TRBV18 and J is TRBJ2-2; the D gene is possibly TRBD2 (6 bases). Trimming stripped 2 bases from V and 0 bases from J, with 16 bases between. In germline, CDR1 is KGHSH, CDR2 LQKENI. The CDR3 has 18 residues. For the CDR3, the DNA is TGTGCCAGCTCACCAAGGCTGGGGGGACCCGCGAACACCGGGGAGCTGTTTTTT. It specifies CASSPRLGGPANTGELFF. The full variable domain, rest sourced from reference TRBV18 and TRBJ2-2, is NAGVMQNPRHLVRRRGQEARLRCSPMKGHSHVYWYRQLPEEGLKFMVYLQKENIIDESGMPKERFSAEFPKEGPSILRIQQVVRGDSAAYFCASSPRLGGPANTGELFFGEGSRLTVL.

The rearrangement links TRBV19 to TRBJ1-1; no clear D gene. The CDR3 covers 12 residues. Germline V CDR1 and CDR2: LNHDA, SQIVND (reference sequence). V lost 5 bases, J lost 4 bases, and 8 bases lay in between. This chain's CDR3 is CASSVGGTEAFF. CDR3 DNA: TGTGCCAGTAGTGTGGGCGGCACTGAAGCTTTCTTT.

The chain combines TRBV4-1 with TRBJ1-1; tentative D call: TRBD1 (5 bases). Germline V gene data show CDR1 as MGHRA and CDR2 as YSYEKL. Trimming removed 0 bases from V and 1 base from J, with 9 bases in between. The CDR3 length is 15 residues. The CDR3 DNA reads as TGCGCCAGCAGCCAAGATGCCAGGGCGAACACTGAAGCTTTCTTT. It yields the protein CASSQDARANTEAFF.

This clonotype was recorded a few times. The V gene is TRBV4-1, the J gene TRBJ2-2; no definite D call. CDR3 length: 16 amino acids. Germline V gene data show CDR1 as MGHRA and CDR2 as YSYEKL. Trimming pared 4 bases from V and 1 base from J, leaving 13 bases between. The CDR3 protein is CASSPGGLGNTGELFF. DNA for the CDR3: TGCGCCAGCAGCCCTGGTGGGCTGGGGAACACCGGGGAGCTGTTTTTT.

This clonotype was detected ten times or more. The chain is built from TRBV24-1 and TRBJ2-3; D uncertain. V lost 1 base, J lost 4 bases, and 17 bases lay in between. This CDR3 has 17 amino acids. Germline CDR1 and CDR2: KGHDR and SFDVKD. CDR3: CATSDFPEGPSADTQYF. The DNA for the CDR3 is TGTGCCACCAGTGATTTTCCGGAAGGGCCAAGCGCAGATACGCAGTATTTT.

The table lists this clonotype with a few counts. The V gene is TRBV5-1, the J gene TRBJ2-1; 11 bases align to TRBD2. Losses at the gene ends were 3 bases for V and 10 bases for J; bases not matched to a gene: 9. This CDR3 contains 15 residues. Germline CDR1 and CDR2: SGHRS and YFSETQ. This CDR3 is CASSSTSGGLMEQFF. CDR3 coding DNA: TGCGCCAGCAGCTCTACTAGCGGGGGACTTATGGAGCAGTTCTTC.